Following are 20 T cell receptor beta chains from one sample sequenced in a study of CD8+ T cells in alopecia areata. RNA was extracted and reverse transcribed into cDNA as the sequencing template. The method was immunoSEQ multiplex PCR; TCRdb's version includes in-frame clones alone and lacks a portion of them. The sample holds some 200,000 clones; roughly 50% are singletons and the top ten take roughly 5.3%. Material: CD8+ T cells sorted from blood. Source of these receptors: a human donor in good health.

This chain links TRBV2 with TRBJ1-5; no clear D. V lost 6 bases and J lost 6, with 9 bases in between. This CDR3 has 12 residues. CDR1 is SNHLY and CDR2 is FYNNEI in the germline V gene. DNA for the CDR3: TGTGCCAGCAGCGGGGTCGGTCAGCCCCAGCATTTT. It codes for CASSGVGQPQHF. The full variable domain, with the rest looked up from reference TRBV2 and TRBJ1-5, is EPEVTQTPSHQVTQMGQEVILRCVPISNHLYFYWYRQILGQKVEFLVSFYNNEISEKSEIFDDQFSVERPDGSNFTLKIRSTKLEDSAMYFCASSGVGQPQHFGDGTRLSIL.

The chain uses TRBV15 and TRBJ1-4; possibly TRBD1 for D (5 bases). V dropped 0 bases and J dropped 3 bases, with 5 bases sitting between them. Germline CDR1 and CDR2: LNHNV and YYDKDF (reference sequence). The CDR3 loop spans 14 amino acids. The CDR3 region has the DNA TGTGCCACCAGCAGAGAAGGGGCTAATGAAAAACTGTTTTTT. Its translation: CATSREGANEKLFF.

The CDR3 sequence is CASSYSVLYEQYF. The CDR3 region has the DNA TGTGCCAGCAGTTACTCGGTCCTCTACGAGCAGTACTTC. V is TRBV6-5 and J is TRBJ2-7, with D hard to call. Germline CDR1 reads MNHEY; CDR2 reads SVGAGI. V lost 0 bases and J lost 3, with 6 bases in between. The CDR3 has 13 amino acids.

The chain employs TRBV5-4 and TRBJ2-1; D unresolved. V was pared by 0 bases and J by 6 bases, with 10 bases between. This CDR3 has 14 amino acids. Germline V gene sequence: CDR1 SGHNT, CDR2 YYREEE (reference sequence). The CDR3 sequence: CASSLVGSFNEQFF. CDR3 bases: TGTGCCAGCAGCTTGGTCGGTAGTTTCAATGAGCAGTTCTTC.

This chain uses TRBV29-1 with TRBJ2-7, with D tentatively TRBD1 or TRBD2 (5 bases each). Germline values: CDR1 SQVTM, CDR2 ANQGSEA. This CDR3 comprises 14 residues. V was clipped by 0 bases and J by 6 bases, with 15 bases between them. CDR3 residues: CSVEDPGRWPEQYF. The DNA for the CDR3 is TGCAGCGTTGAAGATCCGGGACGCTGGCCCGAGCAGTACTTC.

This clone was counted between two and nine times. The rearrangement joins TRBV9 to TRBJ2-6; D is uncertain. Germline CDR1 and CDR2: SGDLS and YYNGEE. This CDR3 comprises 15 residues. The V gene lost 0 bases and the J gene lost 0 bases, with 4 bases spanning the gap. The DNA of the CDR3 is TGTGCCAGCAGCGTAGCTGACTCTGGGGCCAACGTCCTGACTTTC. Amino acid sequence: CASSVADSGANVLTF.

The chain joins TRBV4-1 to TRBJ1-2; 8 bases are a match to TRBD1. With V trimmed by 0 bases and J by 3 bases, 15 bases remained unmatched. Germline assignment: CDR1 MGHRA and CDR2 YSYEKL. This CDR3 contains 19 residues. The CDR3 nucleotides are TGCGCCAGCAGCCAAGAACCAGGGGGCAGGGGAGGGCTCGACTATGGCTACACCTTC. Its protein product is CASSQEPGGRGGLDYGYTF.

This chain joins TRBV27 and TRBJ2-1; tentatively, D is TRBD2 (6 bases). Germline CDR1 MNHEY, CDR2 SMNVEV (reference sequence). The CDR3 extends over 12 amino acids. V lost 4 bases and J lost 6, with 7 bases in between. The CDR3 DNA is TGTGCCAGCAGTTCGGAGGGCAATGAGCAGTTCTTC. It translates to CASSSEGNEQFF.

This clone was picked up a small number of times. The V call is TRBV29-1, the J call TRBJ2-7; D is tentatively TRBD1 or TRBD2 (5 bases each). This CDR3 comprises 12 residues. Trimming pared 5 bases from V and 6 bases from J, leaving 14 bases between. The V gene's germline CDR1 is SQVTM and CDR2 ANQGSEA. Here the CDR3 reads CSVSYGALEQYF. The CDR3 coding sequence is TGCAGCGTTTCGTACGGGGCCCTCGAGCAGTACTTC.

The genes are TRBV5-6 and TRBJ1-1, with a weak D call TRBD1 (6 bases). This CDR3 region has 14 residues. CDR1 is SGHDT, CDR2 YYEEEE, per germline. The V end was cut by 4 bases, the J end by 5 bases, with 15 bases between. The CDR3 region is CASSALTGYTEAFF. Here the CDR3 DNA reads TGTGCCAGCAGCGCCCTGACAGGATATACTGAAGCTTTCTTT.

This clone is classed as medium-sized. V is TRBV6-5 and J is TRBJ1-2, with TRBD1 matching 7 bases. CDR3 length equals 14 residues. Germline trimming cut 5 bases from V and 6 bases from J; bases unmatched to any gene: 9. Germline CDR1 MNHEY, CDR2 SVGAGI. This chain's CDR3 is CASSRTGETDGYTF. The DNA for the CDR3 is TGTGCCAGCAGTCGAACAGGGGAGACGGATGGCTACACCTTC.

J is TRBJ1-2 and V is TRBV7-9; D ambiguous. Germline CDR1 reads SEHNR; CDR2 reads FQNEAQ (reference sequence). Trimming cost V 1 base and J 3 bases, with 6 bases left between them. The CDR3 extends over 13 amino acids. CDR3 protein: CASSLEADYGYTF. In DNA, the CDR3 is TGTGCCAGCAGCTTAGAGGCAGACTATGGCTACACCTTC. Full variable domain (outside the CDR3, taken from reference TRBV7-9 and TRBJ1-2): DTGVSQNPRHKITKRGQNVTFRCDPISEHNRLYWYRQTLGQGPEFLTYFQNEAQLEKSRLLSDRFSAERPKGSFSTLEIQRTEQGDSAMYLCASSLEADYGYTFGSGTRLTVV.

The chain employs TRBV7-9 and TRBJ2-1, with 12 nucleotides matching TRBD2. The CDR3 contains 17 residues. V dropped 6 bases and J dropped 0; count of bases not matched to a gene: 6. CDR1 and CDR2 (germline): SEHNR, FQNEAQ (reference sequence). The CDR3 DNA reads TGTGCCAGCAGTGACGGACTAGCGGGAAGCTCCTACAATGAGCAGTTCTTC. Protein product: CASSDGLAGSSYNEQFF.

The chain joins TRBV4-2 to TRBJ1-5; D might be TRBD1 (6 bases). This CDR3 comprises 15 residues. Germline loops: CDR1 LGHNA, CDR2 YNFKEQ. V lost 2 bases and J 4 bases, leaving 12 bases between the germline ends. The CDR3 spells CASSQRGGGNQPQHF. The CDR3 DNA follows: TGTGCCAGCAGCCAACGAGGGGGGGGGAATCAGCCCCAGCATTTT.

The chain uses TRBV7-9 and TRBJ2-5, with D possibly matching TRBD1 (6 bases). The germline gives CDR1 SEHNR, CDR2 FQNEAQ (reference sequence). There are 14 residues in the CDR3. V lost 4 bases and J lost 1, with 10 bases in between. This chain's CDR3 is CASSSQGSQETQYF. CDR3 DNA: TGTGCCAGCAGCTCGCAGGGGTCCCAAGAGACCCAGTACTTC.

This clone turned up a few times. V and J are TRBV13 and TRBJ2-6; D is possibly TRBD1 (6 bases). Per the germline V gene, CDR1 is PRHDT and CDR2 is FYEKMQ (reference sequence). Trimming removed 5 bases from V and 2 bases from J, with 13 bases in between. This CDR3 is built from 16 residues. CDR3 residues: CASSPPGTPGANVLTF. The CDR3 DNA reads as TGTGCCAGCAGCCCACCCGGGACACCTGGGGCCAACGTCCTGACTTTC.

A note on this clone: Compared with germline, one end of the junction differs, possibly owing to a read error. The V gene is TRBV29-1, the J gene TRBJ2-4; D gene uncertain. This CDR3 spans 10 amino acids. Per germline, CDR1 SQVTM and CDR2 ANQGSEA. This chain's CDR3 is CSVQENIQYF. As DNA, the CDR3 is TGCAGCGTTCAAGAAAACATTCAGTACTTC.

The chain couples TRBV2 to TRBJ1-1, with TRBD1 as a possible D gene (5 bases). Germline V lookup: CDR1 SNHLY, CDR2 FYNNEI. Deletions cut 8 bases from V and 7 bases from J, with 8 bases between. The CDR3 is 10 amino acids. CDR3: CASQGVEAFF. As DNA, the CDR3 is TGTGCCAGCCAGGGCGTTGAAGCTTTCTTT.

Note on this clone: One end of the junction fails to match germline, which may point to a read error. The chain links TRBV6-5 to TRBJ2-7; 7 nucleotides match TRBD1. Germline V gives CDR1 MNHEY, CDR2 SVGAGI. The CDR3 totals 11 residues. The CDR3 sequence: CAISESGGELF. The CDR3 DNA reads TGTGCCATCAGTGAGTCAGGGGGTGAACTATTC.

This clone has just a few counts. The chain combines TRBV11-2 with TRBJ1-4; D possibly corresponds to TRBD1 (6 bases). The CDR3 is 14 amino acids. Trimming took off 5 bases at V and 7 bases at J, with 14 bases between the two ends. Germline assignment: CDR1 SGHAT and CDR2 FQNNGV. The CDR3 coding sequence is TGTGCCAGCAGCCTAAGCCACAGGGTTGAAAAACTGTTTTTT. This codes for CASSLSHRVEKLFF.